This TCR beta chain was profiled in a study of blood T cell repertoires in COVID-19. About the study: Sources were T cells, B-cell-depleted T cells, or PBMCs; the material itself was cDNA or gDNA.

Germline V gene sequence: CDR1 SGHKS, CDR2 YYEKEE (reference sequence). Trimming shortened V by 0 bases and J by 4 bases, and 13 bases separated the two germline ends. The CDR3 extends over 15 amino acids. TCRdb's table, derived via immunoSEQ multiplex PCR, lists solely in-frame clones and lacks some. The sample contains a few hundred thousand clones, approximately 90% of which appear only once. Material: peripheral blood. The J gene is TRBJ2-5, the V gene TRBV5-5, with D possibly TRBD2 on 5 matching bases. The receptor's source is a man aged 18 to 35 with COVID-19, enrolled during active disease. The CDR3 loop reads CASSLAGGLLETQYF. In DNA form, the CDR3 reads TGTGCCAGCAGCTTGGCGGGCGGGTTATTAGAGACCCAGTACTTC.